Shown below are 27 T cell receptor beta chains from a single sample sequenced in a study of PD-1 blockade in classical Hodgkin lymphoma. Sequenced by immunoSEQ multiplex PCR; TCRdb stores in-frame clones only, minus some. The repertoire holds about 94,000 clones, with about 93% as singletons. Time point described: cycle 4 day 1 (C4D1), after more than five weeks of nivolumab. Every patient relapsed after autologous stem cell transplantation, and brentuximab vedotin exposure varied. The sequences come from peripheral blood mononuclear cells (PBMCs), collected before the fourth cycle of nivolumab. These receptors came from a human donor with classical Hodgkin lymphoma.

The CDR3 DNA follows: TGTGCCAGCAACTTATCTGGTGGCTACACCTTC. It is translated as CASNLSGGYTF. The rearrangement links TRBV5-4 to TRBJ1-2; D remains ambiguous. CDR3 length: 11 residues. Germline CDR1 and CDR2: SGHNT and YYREEE (reference sequence). V lost 6 bases and J lost 7, with 10 bases in between.

V gene TRBV5-1 combines with J gene TRBJ2-1; 10 nucleotides line up with TRBD2. The CDR3 is made up of 17 amino acids. The germline V gene has CDR1 SGHRS and CDR2 YFSETQ. V was clipped by 1 base and J by 0 bases; unmatched bases: 4. This CDR3 is CASSLRAGGSSYNEQFF. The DNA of the CDR3 is TGCGCCAGCAGCTTGAGAGCGGGAGGGAGCTCCTACAATGAGCAGTTCTTC.

V is TRBV5-4 and J is TRBJ1-2; D call uncertain. This CDR3 spans 13 amino acids. V lost 0 bases to trimming and J lost 2 bases, with 5 bases between them. CDR1 is SGHNT, CDR2 YYREEE, per germline (reference sequence). In DNA, the CDR3 is TGTGCCAGCAGCTTGGTAGGGAACTATGGCTACACCTTC. Protein sequence: CASSLVGNYGYTF.

This clone was counted once. This chain uses TRBV15 with TRBJ2-7; possible D gene TRBD1, 6 bases. This CDR3 region has 13 residues. Germline V CDR1 and CDR2: LNHNV, YYDKDF (reference sequence). Deletions cut 0 bases from V and 3 bases from J, with 6 bases between. The CDR3 DNA reads as TGTGCCACCAGCAGAGACAGGGGCTACGAGCAGTACTTC. Its protein is CATSRDRGYEQYF.

This chain joins TRBV25-1 and TRBJ1-3; D ambiguous. Trimming left V 1 base short and J 0 bases short, with 7 bases between. The CDR3 totals 15 residues. Germline loops: CDR1 MGHDK, CDR2 SYGVNS. DNA for the CDR3: TGTGCCAGCAGTGAATTTGGGATCTCTGGAAACACCATATATTTT. Amino acid sequence: CASSEFGISGNTIYF.

J is TRBJ2-3 and V is TRBV21-1; the D call of TRBD1 is as the table states it, not checked on the DNA. TRBV21-1 counts as a pseudogene. The CDR3 totals 15 residues. CDR3 sequence reads: CASPRGPGGTDTQYF. DNA of the CDR3: TGTGCCAGCCCCAGGGGGCCGGGCGGCACAGATACGCAGTATTTT.

This clone has just a few counts. The CDR3 region is CASSPTPGASYEQYF. CDR3 DNA sequence: TGTGCCAGCAGCCCAACCCCGGGAGCCTCCTACGAGCAGTACTTC. The V gene is TRBV7-2, the J gene TRBJ2-7; the D gene is possibly TRBD2 (6 bases). CDR1 and CDR2 (germline): SGHTA, FQGNSA. Trimming cost V 5 bases and J 0 bases, with 14 bases left between them. CDR3 size: 15 residues.

The chain employs TRBV28 and TRBJ1-5, with unresolved D. Germline lookup yields CDR1 MDHEN and CDR2 SYDVKM. The length of the CDR3 is 14 residues. V dropped 8 bases and J dropped 9 bases, with 20 bases sitting between them. CDR3 residues: CASVLAGIDWPQHF. Written as DNA, the CDR3 is TGTGCCAGCGTGCTAGCGGGGATTGATTGGCCCCAGCATTTT.

This rearrangement joins TRBV5-1 to TRBJ2-1, with D tentatively TRBD1 (6 bases). Germline V lookup: CDR1 SGHRS, CDR2 YFSETQ. The CDR3 covers 14 residues. The germline V and J ends were trimmed by 4 bases and 7 bases, with 15 bases remaining between them. The chain's CDR3 is CASSLLQGYNEQFF. The CDR3 DNA sequence: TGCGCCAGCAGCCTACTACAGGGTTATAATGAGCAGTTCTTC.

J is TRBJ2-1 and V is TRBV10-2; maybe TRBD2 (6 bases). V was clipped by 4 bases and J by 4 bases, with 17 bases between them. In germline, CDR1 is WSHSY, CDR2 SAAADI. This CDR3 has 16 residues. In DNA form, the CDR3 reads TGCGCCAGCAGTGCCCCGCTTGGGGGAGGATACAATGAGCAGTTCTTC. This translates into CASSAPLGGGYNEQFF.

As DNA, the CDR3 is TGTGCCAGCAGTCGCGGGACTAGCGGGACCTACGAGCAGTACTTC. The encoded protein is CASSRGTSGTYEQYF. This rearrangement joins TRBV6-5 to TRBJ2-7; 13 positions match TRBD2. The V segment lost 5 bases and the J segment 2 bases; nucleotides outside the gene matches: 3. The CDR3 extends over 15 amino acids. Germline assignment: CDR1 MNHEY and CDR2 SVGAGI.

The chain joins TRBV11-1 to TRBJ2-7, with D perhaps TRBD1 or TRBD2 (5 bases each). V dropped 3 bases and J dropped 0 bases, with 12 bases sitting between them. Germline V lookup: CDR1 SGHAT, CDR2 FQDESV (reference sequence). CDR3 length: 15 residues. CDR3 region: CASSFLEGPSYEQYF. In DNA form, the CDR3 reads TGTGCCAGCAGCTTCCTCGAGGGACCCTCCTACGAGCAGTACTTC.

The chain combines TRBV6-1 with TRBJ2-5; 7 bases are a match to TRBD1. The CDR3 runs 15 residues. Germline V CDR1 and CDR2: MNHNS, SASEGT. After removal of 1 base from V and 3 bases from J, the junction contained 5 bases not matched to a gene. The CDR3 sequence: CASSEGGTDEETQYF. The CDR3 nucleotides are TGTGCCAGCAGTGAAGGTGGGACAGACGAAGAGACCCAGTACTTC.

This clone showed up just once. The chain is built from TRBV5-1 and TRBJ2-7, with TRBD2 identical over 10 bases. V shed 1 base, J shed 6 bases, and the junction held 13 bases outside the gene matches. Germline V lookup: CDR1 SGHRS, CDR2 YFSETQ. The length of the CDR3 is 17 residues. CDR3 sequence: CASSLISGRPPSGEQYF. The CDR3 DNA reads as TGCGCCAGCAGCTTGATTAGCGGGAGGCCGCCTTCGGGCGAGCAGTACTTC.

The V and J genes are TRBV7-9 and TRBJ2-7, with D hard to call. The germline V gene has CDR1 SEHNR and CDR2 FQNEAQ (reference sequence). The germline V and J ends were trimmed by 4 bases and 3 bases, with 7 bases remaining between them. This CDR3 is 12 amino acids long. CDR3 nucleotide sequence: TGTGCCAGCAGCTCGACCCTCTACGAGCAGTACTTC. Protein product: CASSSTLYEQYF.

The chain has TRBV30 and TRBJ2-2; no clear D. This CDR3 comprises 14 residues. V dropped 2 bases and J dropped 0 bases, with 7 bases sitting between them. The V gene's germline CDR1 is GTSNPN and CDR2 SVGIG (reference sequence). CDR3: CAWSRHPNTGELFF. The CDR3 DNA reads TGTGCCTGGAGTCGGCACCCGAACACCGGGGAGCTGTTTTTT.

The chain couples TRBV7-9 to TRBJ1-1, with 7 bases identical to TRBD1. This CDR3 is built from 16 residues. V lost 0 bases, J lost 0 bases, and 4 bases stayed unmatched. Germline CDR1 reads SEHNR; CDR2 reads FQNEAQ (reference sequence). The CDR3 sequence is CASSLAPGQMNTEAFF. CDR3 in DNA: TGTGCCAGCAGCTTAGCCCCGGGACAGATGAACACTGAAGCTTTCTTT.

The V and J genes are TRBV19 and TRBJ1-5, with TRBD1 identical over 8 bases. The germline V gene encodes CDR1 LNHDA and CDR2 SQIVND (reference sequence). Losses at the gene ends were 3 bases for V and 4 bases for J; bases not matched to a gene: 8. This CDR3 region has 16 residues. CDR3 in DNA: TGTGCCAGTAGTATTATTGGACAGGGTTTGAATCAGCCCCAGCATTTT. Translated: CASSIIGQGLNQPQHF.

This clone has just one count. The V call is TRBV4-2, the J call TRBJ2-1; D is tentatively TRBD1 or TRBD2 (6 bases each). Germline values: CDR1 LGHNA, CDR2 YNFKEQ. V was trimmed by 0 bases and J by 5 bases, leaving 14 bases between them. CDR3 length: 16 amino acids. CDR3 DNA: TGTGCCAGCAGCCAAGATTCGGGGGCAAATAACAATGAGCAGTTCTTC. Its translation: CASSQDSGANNNEQFF.

The chain employs TRBV10-3 and TRBJ2-5, with D maybe TRBD1 (6 bases). Germline V gene sequence: CDR1 ENHRY, CDR2 SYGVKD. The CDR3 has 13 amino acids. The V and J ends lost 10 bases and 1 base respectively, with 13 bases between them. As DNA, the CDR3 is TGTGCCACCGCAGGACAGCTCCAAGAGACCCAGTACTTC. Its protein is CATAGQLQETQYF.

The rearrangement uses TRBV28 and TRBJ2-3; 10 bases line up with TRBD2. Germline CDR1 reads MDHEN; CDR2 reads SYDVKM. The V gene end was trimmed by 6 bases and the J gene end by 0 bases; junction bases not matched to a gene: 12. The CDR3 is 18 residues long. DNA for the CDR3: TGTGCCAGCAGGGCTAGCGGGAGTGGAATGGTTAGCACAGATACGCAGTATTTT. It is translated as CASRASGSGMVSTDTQYF.

The rearrangement uses TRBV18 and TRBJ2-3; the D call may be TRBD1 or TRBD2 (5 bases each). The CDR3 runs 15 residues. The germline gives CDR1 KGHSH, CDR2 LQKENI. V shed 6 bases and J shed 6 bases, with 19 bases lying between them. CDR3 nucleotide sequence: TGTGCCAGCTCGACCGGGACCGCAGGGAGCGATACGCAGTATTTT. Translating it yields CASSTGTAGSDTQYF.

The chain recombines TRBV28 with TRBJ2-7; 7 bases agree with TRBD1. The ends lost 4 bases at V and 3 bases at J; junction bases unmatched: 21. Germline-derived CDR1 and CDR2 are MDHEN and SYDVKM. CDR3 size: 19 residues. This CDR3 is CASSYRTPDRQGAHYEQYF. The DNA of the CDR3 is TGTGCCAGCAGTTACCGAACGCCTGACAGACAGGGCGCCCACTACGAGCAGTACTTC.

The chain has TRBV19 and TRBJ1-1; perhaps TRBD1 as D (6 bases). Germline assignment: CDR1 LNHDA and CDR2 SQIVND (reference sequence). CDR3 length: 13 residues. V dropped 4 bases and J dropped 4 bases, with 10 bases sitting between them. The CDR3 protein is CASSSTGTTEAFF. In DNA form, the CDR3 reads TGTGCCAGTAGTAGCACAGGGACCACTGAAGCTTTCTTT.

The chain has TRBV10-3 and TRBJ2-7; 9 bases map to TRBD1. CDR1 and CDR2 (germline): ENHRY, SYGVKD. The CDR3 is 13 residues long. V dropped 7 bases and J dropped 3; count of bases not matched to a gene: 4. CDR3 protein: CAITNRGLYEQYF. The CDR3 coding sequence is TGTGCCATCACCAACAGGGGGCTCTACGAGCAGTACTTC.

Here the CDR3 reads CASGLGTGEQYF. DNA of the CDR3: TGTGCTAGTGGTTTGGGGACAGGCGAGCAGTACTTC. V usage is TRBV12-5 and J usage is TRBJ2-7; 7 bases map to TRBD1. J gave up 6 bases and V 1 base, and 0 bases lay outside the gene matches. The germline CDR1 and CDR2 sequences are LGHNT and FRNRAP. This CDR3 spans 12 amino acids.

CDR3 residues: CTSSPDSFPGGPKNIQYF. The CDR3, as DNA: TGCACCAGCAGCCCGGACTCCTTCCCTGGGGGCCCCAAAAACATTCAGTACTTC. The V call is TRBV1, the J call TRBJ2-4; the DNA was not compared with TRBD1, the D call given in the table. TRBV1 counts as a pseudogene. CDR3 length equals 18 residues.